The entry that follows covers one TCR beta chain sequence. The antigen is not known. One junction end disagrees with the germline gene, perhaps due to a read error. The iRepertoire nested amplicon-rescue multiplex PCR amplified TCR alpha and beta CDR3s from RNA. MiXCR was run by TCRdb on the multiplex PCR reads, yielding one entry per CDR3 protein. The table has 9,500 to 12,000 distinct CDR3 sequences, approximately 57% seen once; the top ten hold around 21%. This entry is derived from a study of glioma-infiltrating T cells. Notes on the study in general: Tissue and blood shared very few CDR3 sequences. Non-neoplastic patients had below-expected tissue-blood divergence, while all gliomas exceeded expectation.

The CDR3 runs 14 residues. Germline loops: CDR1 SGHVS, CDR2 FNYEAQ. This clonotype originated in a human donor with low-grade glioma or glioblastoma, undergoing nonglioma brain surgery, or in good health (not recorded which). Sample: glioma tissue, nonneoplastic brain tissue, or PBMCs (not recorded which). The chain couples TRBV7-6 to TRBJ1-1, with no clear D. The CDR3: CAISFLGEVREAFF. The CDR3 coding sequence is TGTGCCATCAGCTTCCTCGGTGAGGTCAGAGAGGCTTTCTTT.